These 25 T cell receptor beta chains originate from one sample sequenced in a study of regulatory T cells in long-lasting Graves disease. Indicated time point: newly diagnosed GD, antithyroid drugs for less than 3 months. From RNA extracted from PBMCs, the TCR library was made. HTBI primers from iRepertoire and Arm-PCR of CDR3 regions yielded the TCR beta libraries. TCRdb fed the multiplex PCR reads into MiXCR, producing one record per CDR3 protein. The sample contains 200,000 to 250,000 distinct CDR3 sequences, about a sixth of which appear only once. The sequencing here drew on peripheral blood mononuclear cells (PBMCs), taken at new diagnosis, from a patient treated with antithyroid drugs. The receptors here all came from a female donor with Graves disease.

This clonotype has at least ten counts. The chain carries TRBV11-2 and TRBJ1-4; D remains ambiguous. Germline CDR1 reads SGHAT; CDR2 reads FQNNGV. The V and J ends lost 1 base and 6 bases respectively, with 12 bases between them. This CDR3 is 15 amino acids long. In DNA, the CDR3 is TGTGCCAGCAGCTTAGGACGGAGCCTTTATGAAAAACTGTTTTTT. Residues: CASSLGRSLYEKLFF.

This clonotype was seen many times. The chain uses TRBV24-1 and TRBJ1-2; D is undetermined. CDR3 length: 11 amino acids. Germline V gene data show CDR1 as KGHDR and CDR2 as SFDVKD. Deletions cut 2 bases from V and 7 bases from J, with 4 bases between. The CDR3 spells CATSDSGGYTF. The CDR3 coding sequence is TGTGCCACCAGTGATTCCGGTGGCTACACCTTC.

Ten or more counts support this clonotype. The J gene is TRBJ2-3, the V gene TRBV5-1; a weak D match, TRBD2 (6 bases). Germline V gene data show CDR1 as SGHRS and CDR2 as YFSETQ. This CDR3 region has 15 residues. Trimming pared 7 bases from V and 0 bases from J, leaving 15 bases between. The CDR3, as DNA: TGCGCCAGCGGAAGAGCGGGTTTGAGCACAGATACGCAGTATTTT. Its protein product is CASGRAGLSTDTQYF.

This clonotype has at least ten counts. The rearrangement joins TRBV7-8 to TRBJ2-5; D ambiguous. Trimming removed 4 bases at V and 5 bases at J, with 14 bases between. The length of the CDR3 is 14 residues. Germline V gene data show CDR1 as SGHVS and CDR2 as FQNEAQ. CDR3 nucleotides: TGTGCCAGCAGCTCAATGGAATATCGGGAGACCCAGTACTTC. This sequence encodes CASSSMEYRETQYF.

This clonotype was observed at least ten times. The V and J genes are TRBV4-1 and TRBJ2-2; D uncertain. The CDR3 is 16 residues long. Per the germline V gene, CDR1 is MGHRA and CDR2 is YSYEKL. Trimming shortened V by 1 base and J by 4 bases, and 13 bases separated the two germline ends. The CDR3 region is CASSQVSPALTGELFF. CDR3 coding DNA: TGCGCCAGCAGCCAAGTTAGCCCAGCGCTCACCGGGGAGCTGTTTTTT.

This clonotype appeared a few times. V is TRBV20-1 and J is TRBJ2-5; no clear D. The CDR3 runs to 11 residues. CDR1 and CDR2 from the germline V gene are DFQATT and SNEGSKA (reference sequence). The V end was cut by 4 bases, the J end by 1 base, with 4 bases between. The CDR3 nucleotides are TGCAGTGCTAAGAGCCAAGAGACCCAGTACTTC. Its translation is CSAKSQETQYF.

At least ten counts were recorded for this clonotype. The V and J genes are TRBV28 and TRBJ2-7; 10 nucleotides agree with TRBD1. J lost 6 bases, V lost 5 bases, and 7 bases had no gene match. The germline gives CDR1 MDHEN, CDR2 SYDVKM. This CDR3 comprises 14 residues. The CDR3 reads CASSAPGQGFEQYF. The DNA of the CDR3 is TGTGCCAGCAGTGCCCCGGGACAGGGGTTCGAGCAGTACTTC.

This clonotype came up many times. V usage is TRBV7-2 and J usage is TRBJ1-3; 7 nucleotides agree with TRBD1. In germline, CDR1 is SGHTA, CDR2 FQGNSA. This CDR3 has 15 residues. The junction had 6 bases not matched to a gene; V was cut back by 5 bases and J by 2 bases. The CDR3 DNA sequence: TGTGCCAGCAGCGCCGGGACAGCTACTGGAAACACCATATATTTT. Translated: CASSAGTATGNTIYF.

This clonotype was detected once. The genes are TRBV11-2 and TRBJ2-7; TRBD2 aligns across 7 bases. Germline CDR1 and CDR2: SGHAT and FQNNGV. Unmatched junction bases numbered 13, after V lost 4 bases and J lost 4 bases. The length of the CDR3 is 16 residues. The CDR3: CASSSGESWGLYEQYF. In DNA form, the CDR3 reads TGTGCCAGCAGCTCGGGTGAATCCTGGGGACTATACGAGCAGTACTTC.

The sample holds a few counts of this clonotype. This CDR3 is CASSVRDTGELFF. The CDR3 DNA reads as TGCGCCAGCAGTGTGCGAGATACCGGGGAGCTGTTTTTT. The V call is TRBV10-1, the J call TRBJ2-2; D uncertain. The CDR3 spans 13 residues. V shed 4 bases and J shed 5 bases, with 8 bases lying between them. Germline CDR1 and CDR2: WNHNN and SYGVQD (reference sequence).

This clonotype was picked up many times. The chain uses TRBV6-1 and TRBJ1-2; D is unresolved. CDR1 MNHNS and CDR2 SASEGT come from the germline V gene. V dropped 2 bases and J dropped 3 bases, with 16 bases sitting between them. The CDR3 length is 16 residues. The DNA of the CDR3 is TGTGCCAGCAGTGAATCGGTGAGGTTATGGGACTATGGCTACACCTTC. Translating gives CASSESVRLWDYGYTF.

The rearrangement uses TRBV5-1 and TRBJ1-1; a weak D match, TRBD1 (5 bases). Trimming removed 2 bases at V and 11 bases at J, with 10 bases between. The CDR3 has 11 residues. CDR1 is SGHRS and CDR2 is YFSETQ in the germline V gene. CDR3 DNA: TGCGCCAGCAGCTTCGCAGGGACGGCTTTCTTT. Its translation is CASSFAGTAFF. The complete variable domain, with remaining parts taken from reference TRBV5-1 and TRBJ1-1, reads KAGVTQTPRYLIKTRGQQVTLSCSPISGHRSVSWYQQTPGQGLQFLFEYFSETQRNKGNFPGRFSGRQFSNSRSEMNVSTLELGDSALYLCASSFAGTAFFGQGTRLTVV.

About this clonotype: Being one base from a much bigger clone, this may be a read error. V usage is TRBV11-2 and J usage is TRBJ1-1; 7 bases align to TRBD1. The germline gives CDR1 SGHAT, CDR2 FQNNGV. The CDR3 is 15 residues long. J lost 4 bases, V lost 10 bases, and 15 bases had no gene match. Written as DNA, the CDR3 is TGTGCCAACAGACCCCGGGACAGCCTGTCCACTGAAGCTTTCTTT. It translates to CANRPRDSLSTEAFF.

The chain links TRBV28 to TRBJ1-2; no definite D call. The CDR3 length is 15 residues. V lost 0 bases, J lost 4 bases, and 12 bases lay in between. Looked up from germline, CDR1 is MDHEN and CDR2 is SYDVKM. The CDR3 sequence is CASSLWDGDLYGYTF. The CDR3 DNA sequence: TGTGCCAGCAGTTTATGGGATGGGGATCTCTATGGCTACACCTTC.

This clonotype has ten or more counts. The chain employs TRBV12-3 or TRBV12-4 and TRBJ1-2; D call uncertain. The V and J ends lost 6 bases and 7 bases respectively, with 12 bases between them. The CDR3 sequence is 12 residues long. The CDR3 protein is CASSPAGFGYTF. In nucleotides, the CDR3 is TGTGCCAGCAGCCCTGCTGGGTTTGGCTACACCTTC.

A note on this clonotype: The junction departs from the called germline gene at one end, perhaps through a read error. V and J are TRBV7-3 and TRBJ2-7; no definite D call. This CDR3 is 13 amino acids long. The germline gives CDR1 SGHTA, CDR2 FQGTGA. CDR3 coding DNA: TGTGCCAGCAGCCTCGTTGGGGTCCCCGCAGTCTGGTTC. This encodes CASSLVGVPAVWF.

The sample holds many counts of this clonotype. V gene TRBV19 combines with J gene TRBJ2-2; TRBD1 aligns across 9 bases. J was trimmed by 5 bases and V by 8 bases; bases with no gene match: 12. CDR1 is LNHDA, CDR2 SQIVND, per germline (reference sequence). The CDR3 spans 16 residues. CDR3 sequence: CASGPHRGRGTGELFF. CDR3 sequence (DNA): TGTGCCAGTGGGCCGCACAGGGGGCGCGGAACCGGGGAGCTGTTTTTT.

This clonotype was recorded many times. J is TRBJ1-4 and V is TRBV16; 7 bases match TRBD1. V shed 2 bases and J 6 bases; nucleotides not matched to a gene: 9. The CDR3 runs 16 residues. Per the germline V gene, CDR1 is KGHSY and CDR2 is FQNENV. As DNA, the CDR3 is TGTGCCAGCAGCCAAGATCCGAGACAGGGCGATGAAAAACTGTTTTTT. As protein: CASSQDPRQGDEKLFF.

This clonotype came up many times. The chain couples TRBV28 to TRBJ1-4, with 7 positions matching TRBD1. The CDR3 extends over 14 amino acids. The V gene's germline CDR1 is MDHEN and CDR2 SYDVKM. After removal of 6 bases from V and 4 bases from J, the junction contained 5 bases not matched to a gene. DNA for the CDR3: TGTGCCAGCAGCTTGACAGGGAATAATGAAAAACTGTTTTTT. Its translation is CASSLTGNNEKLFF.

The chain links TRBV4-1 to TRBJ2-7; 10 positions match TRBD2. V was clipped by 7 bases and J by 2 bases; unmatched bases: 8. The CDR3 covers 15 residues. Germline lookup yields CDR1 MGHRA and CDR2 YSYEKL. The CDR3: CASTTLAGPTYEQYF. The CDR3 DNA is TGCGCCAGCACTACACTAGCGGGACCGACCTACGAGCAGTACTTC.

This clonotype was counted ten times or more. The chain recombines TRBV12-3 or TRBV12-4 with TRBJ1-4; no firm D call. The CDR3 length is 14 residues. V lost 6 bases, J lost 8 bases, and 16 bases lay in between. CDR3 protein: CASSLWANGEKLFF. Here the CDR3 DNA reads TGTGCCAGCAGCCTTTGGGCGAACGGCGAAAAACTGTTTTTT.

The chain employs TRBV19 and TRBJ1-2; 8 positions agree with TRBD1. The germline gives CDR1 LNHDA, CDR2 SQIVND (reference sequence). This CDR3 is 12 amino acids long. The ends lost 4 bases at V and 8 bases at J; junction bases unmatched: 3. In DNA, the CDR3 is TGTGCCAGTAGTAAAACAGGGGGGGGCTACACCTTC. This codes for CASSKTGGGYTF.

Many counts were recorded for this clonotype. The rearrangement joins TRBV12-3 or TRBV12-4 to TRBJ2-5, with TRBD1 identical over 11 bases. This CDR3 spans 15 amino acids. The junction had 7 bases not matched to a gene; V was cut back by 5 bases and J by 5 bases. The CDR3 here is CASSPGQGARETQYF. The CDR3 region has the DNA TGTGCCAGCAGTCCCGGACAGGGGGCAAGGGAGACCCAGTACTTC.

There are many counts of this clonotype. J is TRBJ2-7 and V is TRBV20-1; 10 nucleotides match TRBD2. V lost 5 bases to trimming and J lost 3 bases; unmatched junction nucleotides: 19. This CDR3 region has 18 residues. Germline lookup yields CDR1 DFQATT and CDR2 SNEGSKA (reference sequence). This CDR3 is CSAPRDGVGLAGVYEQYF. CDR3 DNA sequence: TGCAGTGCTCCGCGGGATGGCGTTGGGCTAGCGGGAGTCTACGAGCAGTACTTC.

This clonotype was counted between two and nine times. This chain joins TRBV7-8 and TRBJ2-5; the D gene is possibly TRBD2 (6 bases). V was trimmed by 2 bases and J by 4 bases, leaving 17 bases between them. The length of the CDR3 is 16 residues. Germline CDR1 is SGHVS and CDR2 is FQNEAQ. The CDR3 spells CASSLNPGLLVETQYF. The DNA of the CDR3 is TGTGCCAGCAGCTTAAACCCGGGACTTTTGGTAGAGACCCAGTACTTC.